The clone carrying this TCR beta chain was observed many times. Its antigen is unknown. V shed 4 bases and J shed 6 bases, with 9 bases lying between them. Looked up from germline, CDR1 is SGHTA and CDR2 is FQGNSA. The CDR3 has 13 residues. TCRdb passed the 5' RACE reads through MiXCR, listing each CDR3 protein once. The sample has about 200,000 distinct CDR3 sequences, 2.5% to 3.5% seen once; the top ten hold about 3%. These data originate in a study of T cells after yellow fever vaccination. Study in general: SMART-Seq v4 Ultra Low Input prepared the low-cell-number fractions. Overall study findings and caveats: After the booster, 96% of CD4 and approximately 87% of CD8 primary-response clones were re-detected. A small share of clonotypes appeared in both CD4 and CD8 compartments.

This material consisted of CD4+ T cells sorted from PBMCs, taken 10 days after the yellow fever booster vaccination. The gene calls are TRBV7-2 and TRBJ2-2, with D uncertain. This clonotype was sampled from a man aged 18 to 30 who received the YFV17D yellow fever vaccine. CDR3 in DNA: TGTGCCAGCAGCTCTGGACCGCCCGGGGAGCTGTTTTTT. As protein: CASSSGPPGELFF.